The next 18 T cell receptor beta chains were all read from a single sample in a study of shared clonotypes between healthy human individuals. Positively selected for CCR7, the CD45RO-negative cells used as naive CD8 cells excluded terminally differentiated effector memory CD45RA+ cells. Libraries were prepared by immunoSEQ multiplex PCR; TCRdb keeps only in-frame clonotypes and omits some of them. This table holds approximately 810,000 clones, approximately 92% found once. Sequencing was done on a sample of naive CD8+ T cells sorted from blood. Every receptor here comes from a man younger than 45 in good health.

The chain uses TRBV6-1 and TRBJ1-1; D ambiguous. The CDR3 contains 13 residues. V was pared by 7 bases and J by 0 bases, with 9 bases between. Germline V gene lookup returns CDR1 MNHNS and CDR2 SASEGT. This chain's CDR3 is CASIVSLNTEAFF. As DNA, the CDR3 is TGTGCCAGCATAGTCTCTTTGAACACTGAAGCTTTCTTT.

This clone was found once. The rearrangement uses TRBV7-2 and TRBJ2-1; TRBD2 is a possible D gene (5 bases). Germline assignment: CDR1 SGHTA and CDR2 FQGNSA. The CDR3 extends over 16 amino acids. V was trimmed by 1 base and J by 1 base, leaving 11 bases between them. The CDR3 DNA is TGTGCCAGCAGCTTAGGACCCCGGGGATCCTACAATGAGCAGTTCTTC. Translating it yields CASSLGPRGSYNEQFF.

The chain combines TRBV27 with TRBJ2-3; 9 nucleotides agree with TRBD2. This CDR3 spans 14 amino acids. Germline CDR1 reads MNHEY; CDR2 reads SMNVEV (reference sequence). V was pared by 3 bases and J by 6 bases, with 4 bases of the junction left unmatched. CDR3 residues: CASSLIAGDDTQYF. The CDR3 DNA reads as TGTGCCAGCAGTTTGATAGCGGGAGATGATACGCAGTATTTT.

The rearrangement links TRBV4-1 to TRBJ2-1; 11 nucleotides line up with TRBD2. This CDR3 is built from 15 residues. The V and J ends lost 2 bases and 9 bases, in that order; junction bases with no gene match: 6. Per the germline V gene, CDR1 is MGHRA and CDR2 is YSYEKL. CDR3 sequence: CASSQLAGGAFEQFF. The CDR3 bases are TGCGCCAGCAGCCAATTAGCGGGAGGGGCTTTTGAGCAGTTCTTC.

The chain uses TRBV29-1 and TRBJ2-1, with 8 bases matching TRBD1. CDR3 length equals 16 residues. Trimming at V came to 8 bases and at J to 0 bases, leaving 12 bases not matched to a gene. Germline V CDR1 and CDR2: SQVTM, ANQGSEA. The CDR3, as DNA: TGCAGCTTAGAATTAACCGGGACAGGCTCCTACAATGAGCAGTTCTTC. It codes for CSLELTGTGSYNEQFF.

The chain links TRBV18 to TRBJ2-1; 9 bases map to TRBD2. V shed 6 bases and J 6 bases; nucleotides not matched to a gene: 9. This CDR3 spans 15 amino acids. Germline lookup yields CDR1 KGHSH and CDR2 LQKENI. In DNA form, the CDR3 reads TGTGCCAGCTCGCCGCGGGAGGGCCCCCTCAATGAGCAGTTCTTC. Amino acid sequence: CASSPREGPLNEQFF.

V gene TRBV4-1 combines with J gene TRBJ2-7; D gene ambiguous. The CDR3 totals 16 residues. V was trimmed by 0 bases and J by 0 bases, leaving 12 bases between them. Germline CDR1 and CDR2: MGHRA and YSYEKL. CDR3: CASSQDLGTASYEQYF. The CDR3 DNA reads as TGCGCCAGCAGCCAAGATCTTGGTACAGCCTCCTACGAGCAGTACTTC.

The chain combines TRBV27 with TRBJ2-4; 11 nucleotides align to TRBD2. Germline lookup yields CDR1 MNHEY and CDR2 SMNVEV (reference sequence). The J segment lost 3 bases and the V segment lost 3 bases, leaving 1 base of the junction unmatched. The CDR3 consists of 15 residues. CDR3 region: CASSFLAGGKNIQYF. CDR3 in DNA: TGTGCCAGCAGTTTCCTAGCGGGAGGCAAAAACATTCAGTACTTC.

About this clone itself: Different DNA sequences within this sample yield the same CDR3. V gene TRBV7-9 combines with J gene TRBJ1-2; D is unresolved. Germline CDR1 SEHNR, CDR2 FQNEAQ (reference sequence). Trimming left V 5 bases short and J 2 bases short, with 9 bases between. This CDR3 is 13 amino acids long. The CDR3 DNA follows: TGTGCCAGCAGCCGGACGGTGAACTATGGCTACACCTTC. Its translation: CASSRTVNYGYTF. Together with reference TRBV7-9 and TRBJ1-2, the CDR3 gives the full variable domain: DTGVSQNPRHKITKRGQNVTFRCDPISEHNRLYWYRQTLGQGPEFLTYFQNEAQLEKSRLLSDRFSAERPKGSFSTLEIQRTEQGDSAMYLCASSRTVNYGYTFGSGTRLTVV.

The CDR3 here is CASNWLAGALQFF. DNA for the CDR3: TGTGCCAGCAATTGGCTAGCGGGAGCCCTGCAGTTCTTC. The chain recombines TRBV2 with TRBJ2-1; 10 bases agree with TRBD2. The CDR3 loop spans 13 amino acids. CDR1 and CDR2 from the germline V gene are SNHLY and FYNNEI. V lost 7 bases, J lost 12 bases, and 9 bases stayed unmatched.

This clone was recorded only once. The chain links TRBV27 to TRBJ2-7; 7 bases are a match to TRBD2. Germline V gene lookup returns CDR1 MNHEY and CDR2 SMNVEV (reference sequence). The CDR3 extends over 14 amino acids. J was trimmed by 5 bases and V by 6 bases; bases with no gene match: 10. CDR3 nucleotide sequence: TGTGCCAGCAGGAGCGGGATCTTAGAGAACGAGCAGTACTTC. It codes for CASRSGILENEQYF.

Of note for this clone: The same CDR3 also results from other DNA sequences found in this sample. The J gene is TRBJ1-5, the V gene TRBV27; TRBD1 might be the D (5 bases). The germline V gene encodes CDR1 MNHEY and CDR2 SMNVEV (reference sequence). CDR3 size: 14 residues. V was clipped by 1 base and J by 3 bases, with 7 bases between them. The DNA of the CDR3 is TGTGCCAGCAGTTTATTGGGGGACAATCAGCCCCAGCATTTT. It specifies CASSLLGDNQPQHF.

The chain has TRBV13 and TRBJ1-1; D is ambiguous. CDR1 and CDR2 from the germline V gene are PRHDT and FYEKMQ (reference sequence). This CDR3 comprises 14 residues. Deletions cut 2 bases from V and 6 bases from J, with 13 bases between. CDR3 in DNA: TGTGCCAGCAGCTTAAGCCTGGAAGACGCTGAAGCTTTCTTT. Translation gives CASSLSLEDAEAFF.

The CDR3 nucleotides are TGTGCCAGCACCGCCGGGACGGGTCCCAAATTGGGCTATGGCTACACCTTC. As protein: CASTAGTGPKLGYGYTF. V gene TRBV28 combines with J gene TRBJ1-2; maybe TRBD1 (5 bases). From germline, CDR1 is MDHEN and CDR2 SYDVKM. Trimming removed 7 bases from V and 4 bases from J, with 25 bases in between. This CDR3 spans 17 amino acids.

J is TRBJ2-1 and V is TRBV27; 9 positions agree with TRBD2. V was clipped by 7 bases and J by 4 bases; unmatched bases: 8. This CDR3 comprises 15 residues. CDR1 and CDR2 from the germline V gene are MNHEY and SMNVEV (reference sequence). In DNA, the CDR3 is TGTGCCAGCAATATAGCGGGAGTTGGGTACAATGAGCAGTTCTTC. Translated, it gives CASNIAGVGYNEQFF.

The chain joins TRBV9 to TRBJ1-4, with a weak D call TRBD1 (5 bases). This CDR3 is 16 amino acids long. Germline loops: CDR1 SGDLS, CDR2 YYNGEE. The germline V and J ends were trimmed by 3 bases and 4 bases, with 16 bases remaining between them. The DNA for the CDR3 is TGTGCCAGCAGCGCCGGGACCGACTACCTTAATGAAAAACTGTTTTTT. Amino acids: CASSAGTDYLNEKLFF.

The chain joins TRBV15 to TRBJ2-2; a weak D match, TRBD2 (5 bases). Looked up from germline, CDR1 is LNHNV and CDR2 is YYDKDF (reference sequence). The CDR3 has 17 amino acids. The V gene lost 0 bases and the J gene lost 7 bases, with 18 bases spanning the gap. CDR3 amino acids: CATSRDKSDSLGGELFF. The CDR3 nucleotides read TGTGCCACCAGCAGAGATAAGTCGGACTCCCTTGGCGGGGAGCTGTTTTTT.

The chain couples TRBV6-1 to TRBJ2-6; possible D gene TRBD2, 5 bases. Trimming cost V 3 bases and J 1 base, with 7 bases left between them. This CDR3 spans 15 amino acids. Per germline, CDR1 MNHNS and CDR2 SASEGT. The CDR3 bases are TGTGCCAGCAGTGACCGGACTTCTGGGGCCAACGTCCTGACTTTC. The encoded protein is CASSDRTSGANVLTF.